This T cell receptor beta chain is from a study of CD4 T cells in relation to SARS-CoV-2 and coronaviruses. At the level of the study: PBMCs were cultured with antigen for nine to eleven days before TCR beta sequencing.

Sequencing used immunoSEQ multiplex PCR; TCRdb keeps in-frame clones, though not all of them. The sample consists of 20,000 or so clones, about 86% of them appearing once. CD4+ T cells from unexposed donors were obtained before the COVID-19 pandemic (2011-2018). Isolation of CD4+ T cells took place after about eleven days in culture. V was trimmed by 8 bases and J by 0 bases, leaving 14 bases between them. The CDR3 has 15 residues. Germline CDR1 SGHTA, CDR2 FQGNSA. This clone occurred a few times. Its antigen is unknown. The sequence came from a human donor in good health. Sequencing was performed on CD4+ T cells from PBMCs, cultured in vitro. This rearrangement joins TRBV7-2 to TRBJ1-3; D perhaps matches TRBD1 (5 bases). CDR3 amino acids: CASGTGQPSGNTIYF. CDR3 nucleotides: TGTGCCAGCGGGACCGGACAACCCTCTGGAAACACCATATATTTT.